This T cell receptor (beta chain) was found in a study of molecular identifiers for immune sequencing clone quantification. Study-level results: Clones above 20 RNA copies held over 99% of effector molecules, under 1% in naive cells. Spiked Jurkat TCR RNA equivalent to one cell reportedly surfaced among some 990,000 naive cells.

This clonotype has only a few counts. Its specificity is unknown. This CDR3 comprises 14 residues. Germline V CDR1 and CDR2: MDHEN, SYDVKM. The V and J ends lost 4 bases and 0 bases, in that order; junction bases with no gene match: 1. TCRdb ran MiXCR on the PCR reads and lists one entry per CDR3 protein. The sample lists tens of thousands of distinct CDR3 sequences, roughly a quarter occurring once. The sample consisted of naive CD8+ T cells from blood, with Jurkat cell RNA spiked in. Subset denoted: FACS-sorted CD8+CD4-CCR7+CD45RA+ naive T cells. The chain uses TRBV28 and TRBJ2-3; 7 bases are shared with TRBD2. This clonotype was sampled from a human donor in good health. Some libraries in this study had Jurkat cell RNA spiked in. The CDR3 DNA reads as TGTGCCAGCAGTTCACTAGCGAGCACAGATACGCAGTATTTT. Protein product: CASSSLASTDTQYF.